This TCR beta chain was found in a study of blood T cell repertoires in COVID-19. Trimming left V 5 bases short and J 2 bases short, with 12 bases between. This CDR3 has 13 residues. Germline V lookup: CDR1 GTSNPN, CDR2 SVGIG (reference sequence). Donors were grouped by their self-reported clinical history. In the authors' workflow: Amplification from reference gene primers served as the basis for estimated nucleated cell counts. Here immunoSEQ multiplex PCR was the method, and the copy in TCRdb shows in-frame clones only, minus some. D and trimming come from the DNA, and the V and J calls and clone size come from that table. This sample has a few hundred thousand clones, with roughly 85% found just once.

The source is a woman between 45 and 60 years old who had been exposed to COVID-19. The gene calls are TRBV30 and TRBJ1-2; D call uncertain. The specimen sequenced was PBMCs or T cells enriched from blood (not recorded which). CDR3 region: CAWSLNGNYGYTF. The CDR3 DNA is TGTGCCTGGTCTTTAAACGGGAACTATGGCTACACCTTC.